The clone carrying this TCR beta chain was counted many times. V was clipped by 6 bases and J by 6 bases; unmatched bases: 9. Germline V gene sequence: CDR1 ENHRY, CDR2 SYGVKD. The length of the CDR3 is 14 residues. This specimen comes from a study of Graves' ophthalmopathy and Graves' hyperthyroidism. As the template, RNA transcripts were used to amplify TCR beta CDR3 regions. After a first-round RT-PCR with HTBI primers, a second-round multiplex PCR was run. Via MiXCR, TCRdb re-called the multiplex PCR reads, giving one row per CDR3 protein. The sample has approximately 480,000 distinct CDR3 sequences; around 15% are singletons.

The sample was blood. The clonotype was recovered from a woman in her twenties or thirties with Graves' ophthalmopathy. The chain carries TRBV10-3 and TRBJ2-7; TRBD1 matches at 9 bases. CDR3 DNA sequence: TGTGCCATCAGACCGGGACAGGGTTATGGCGAGCAGTACTTC. Protein product: CAIRPGQGYGEQYF.